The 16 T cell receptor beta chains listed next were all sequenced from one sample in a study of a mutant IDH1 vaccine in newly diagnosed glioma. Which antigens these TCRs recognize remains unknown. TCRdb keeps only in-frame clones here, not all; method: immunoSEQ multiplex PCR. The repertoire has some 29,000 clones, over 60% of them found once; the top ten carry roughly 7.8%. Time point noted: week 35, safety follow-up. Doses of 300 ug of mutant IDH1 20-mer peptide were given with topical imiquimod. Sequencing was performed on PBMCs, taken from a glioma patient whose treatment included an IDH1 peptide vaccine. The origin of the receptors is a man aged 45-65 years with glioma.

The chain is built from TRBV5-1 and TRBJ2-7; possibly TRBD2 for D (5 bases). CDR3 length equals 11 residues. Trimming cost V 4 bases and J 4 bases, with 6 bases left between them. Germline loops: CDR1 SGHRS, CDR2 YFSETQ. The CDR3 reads CASSPGYEQYF. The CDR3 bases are TGCGCCAGCAGCCCGGGGTACGAGCAGTACTTC.

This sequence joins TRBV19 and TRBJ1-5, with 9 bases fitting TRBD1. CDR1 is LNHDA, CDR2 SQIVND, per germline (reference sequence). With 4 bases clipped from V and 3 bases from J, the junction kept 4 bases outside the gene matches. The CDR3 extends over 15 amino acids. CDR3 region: CASSKDRGVNQPQHF. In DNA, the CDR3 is TGTGCCAGTAGTAAAGACAGGGGGGTCAATCAGCCCCAGCATTTT.

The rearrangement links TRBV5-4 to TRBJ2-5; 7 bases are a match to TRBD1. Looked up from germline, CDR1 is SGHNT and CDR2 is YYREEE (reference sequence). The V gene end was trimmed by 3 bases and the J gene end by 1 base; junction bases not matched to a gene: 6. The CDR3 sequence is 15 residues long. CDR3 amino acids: CASSSVGQVQETQYF. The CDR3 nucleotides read TGTGCCAGCAGCTCCGTCGGACAGGTCCAAGAGACCCAGTACTTC.

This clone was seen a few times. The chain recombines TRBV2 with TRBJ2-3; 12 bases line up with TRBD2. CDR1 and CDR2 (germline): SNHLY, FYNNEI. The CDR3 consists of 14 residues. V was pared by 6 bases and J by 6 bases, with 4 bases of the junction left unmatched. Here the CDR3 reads CASRTSGRRDTQYF. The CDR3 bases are TGTGCCAGCAGAACTAGCGGGAGGAGGGATACGCAGTATTTT.

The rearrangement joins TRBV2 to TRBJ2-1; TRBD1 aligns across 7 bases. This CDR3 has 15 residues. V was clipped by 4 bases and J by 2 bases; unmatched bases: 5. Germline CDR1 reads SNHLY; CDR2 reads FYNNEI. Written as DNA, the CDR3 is TGTGCCAGCAGTGTGGCGCAGGGGGCCTACAATGAGCAGTTCTTC. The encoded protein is CASSVAQGAYNEQFF.

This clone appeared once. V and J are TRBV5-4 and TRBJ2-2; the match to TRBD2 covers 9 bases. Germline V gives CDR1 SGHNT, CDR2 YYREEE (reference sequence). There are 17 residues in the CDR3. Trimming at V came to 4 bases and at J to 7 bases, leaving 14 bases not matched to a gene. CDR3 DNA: TGTGCCAGCAGCCAACTTGGGGTAGCGGGAGCATACGGGGAGCTGTTTTTT. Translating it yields CASSQLGVAGAYGELFF.

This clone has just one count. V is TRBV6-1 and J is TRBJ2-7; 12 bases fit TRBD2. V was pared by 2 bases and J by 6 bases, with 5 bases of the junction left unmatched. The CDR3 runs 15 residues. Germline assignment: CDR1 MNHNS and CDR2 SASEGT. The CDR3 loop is CASSETTSGRSEQYF. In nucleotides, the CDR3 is TGTGCCAGCAGTGAAACCACTAGCGGGAGGAGCGAGCAGTACTTC.

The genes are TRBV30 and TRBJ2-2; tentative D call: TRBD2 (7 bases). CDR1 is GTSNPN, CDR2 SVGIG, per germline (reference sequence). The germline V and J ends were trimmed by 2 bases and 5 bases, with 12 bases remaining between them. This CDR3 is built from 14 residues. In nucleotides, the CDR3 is TGTGCCTGGAGTCTAAAGGGGGGGACCGGGGAGCTGTTTTTT. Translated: CAWSLKGGTGELFF.

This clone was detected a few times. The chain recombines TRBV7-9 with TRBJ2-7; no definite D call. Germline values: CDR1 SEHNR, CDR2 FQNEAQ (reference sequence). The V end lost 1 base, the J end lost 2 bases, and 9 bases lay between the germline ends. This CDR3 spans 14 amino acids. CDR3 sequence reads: CASSLVTRPYEQYF. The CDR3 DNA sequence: TGTGCCAGCAGCTTAGTTACAAGACCCTACGAGCAGTACTTC.

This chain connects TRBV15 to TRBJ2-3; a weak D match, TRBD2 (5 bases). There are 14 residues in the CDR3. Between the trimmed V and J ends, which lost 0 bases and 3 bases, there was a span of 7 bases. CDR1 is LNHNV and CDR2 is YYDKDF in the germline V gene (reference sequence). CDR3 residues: CATSRDRLTDTQYF. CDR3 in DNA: TGTGCCACCAGCAGAGACCGACTAACAGATACGCAGTATTTT.

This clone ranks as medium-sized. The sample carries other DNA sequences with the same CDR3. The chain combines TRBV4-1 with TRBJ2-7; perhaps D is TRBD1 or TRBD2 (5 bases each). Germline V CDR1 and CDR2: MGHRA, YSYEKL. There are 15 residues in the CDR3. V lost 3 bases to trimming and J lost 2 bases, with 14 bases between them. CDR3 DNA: TGCGCCAGCAGCCAGTCCGGGACCGGAGCCTACGAGCAGTACTTC. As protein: CASSQSGTGAYEQYF.

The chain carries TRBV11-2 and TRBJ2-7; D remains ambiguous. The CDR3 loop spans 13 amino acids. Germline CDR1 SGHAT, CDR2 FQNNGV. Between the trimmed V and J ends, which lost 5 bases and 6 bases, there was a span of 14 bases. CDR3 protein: CASSRGPRGEQYF. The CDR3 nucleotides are TGTGCCAGCAGCCGCGGACCCCGAGGCGAGCAGTACTTC.

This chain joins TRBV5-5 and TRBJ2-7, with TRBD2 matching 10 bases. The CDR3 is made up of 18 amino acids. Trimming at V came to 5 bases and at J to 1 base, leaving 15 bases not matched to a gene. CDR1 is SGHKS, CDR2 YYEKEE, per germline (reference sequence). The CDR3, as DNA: TGTGCCAGCAGGTGGGGGGAGGCTAGCGGGAGCGGTTCCTACGAGCAGTACTTC. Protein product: CASRWGEASGSGSYEQYF. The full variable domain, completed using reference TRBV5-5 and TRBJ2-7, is DAGVTQSPTHLIKTRGQQVTLRCSPISGHKSVSWYQQVLGQGPQFIFQYYEKEERGRGNFPDRFSARQFPNYSSELNVNALLLGDSALYLCASRWGEASGSGSYEQYFGPGTRLTVT.

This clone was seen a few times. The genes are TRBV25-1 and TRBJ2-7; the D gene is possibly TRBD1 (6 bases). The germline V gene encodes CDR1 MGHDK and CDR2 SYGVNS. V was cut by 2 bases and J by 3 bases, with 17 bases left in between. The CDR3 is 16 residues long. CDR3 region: CASSEHPRTAHYEQYF. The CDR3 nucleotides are TGTGCCAGCAGTGAACACCCTAGGACAGCCCACTACGAGCAGTACTTC.

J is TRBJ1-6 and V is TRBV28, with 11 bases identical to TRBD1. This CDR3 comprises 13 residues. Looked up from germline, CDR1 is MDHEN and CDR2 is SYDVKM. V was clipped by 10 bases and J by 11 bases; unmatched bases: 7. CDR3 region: CATPGTGGTPLHF. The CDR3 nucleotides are TGTGCCACGCCAGGGACAGGGGGTACACCCCTCCACTTT.

CDR3 DNA sequence: TGTGCTAGTGGGCATGGGAGTTACGAGCAGTACTTC. Amino acid sequence: CASGHGSYEQYF. The rearrangement joins TRBV12-5 to TRBJ2-7; tentatively, D is TRBD2 (5 bases). V lost 6 bases and J lost 4, with 10 bases in between. CDR1 is LGHNT and CDR2 is FRNRAP in the germline V gene. There are 12 residues in the CDR3.